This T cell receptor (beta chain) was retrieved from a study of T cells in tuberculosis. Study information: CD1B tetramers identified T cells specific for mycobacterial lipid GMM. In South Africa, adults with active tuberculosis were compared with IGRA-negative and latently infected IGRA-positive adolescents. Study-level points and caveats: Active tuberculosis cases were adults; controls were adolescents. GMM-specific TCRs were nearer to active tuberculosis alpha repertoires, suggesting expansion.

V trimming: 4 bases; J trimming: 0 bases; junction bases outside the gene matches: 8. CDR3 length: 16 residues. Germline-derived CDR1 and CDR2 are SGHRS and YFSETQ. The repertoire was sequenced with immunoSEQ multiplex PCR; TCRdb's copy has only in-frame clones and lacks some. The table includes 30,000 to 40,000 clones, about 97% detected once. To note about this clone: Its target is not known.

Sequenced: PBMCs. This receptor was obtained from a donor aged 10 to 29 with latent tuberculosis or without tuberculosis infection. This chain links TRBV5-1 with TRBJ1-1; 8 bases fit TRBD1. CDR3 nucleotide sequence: TGCGCCAGCAGCCGACAGGGGCCAGGGGTGAACACTGAAGCTTTCTTT. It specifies CASSRQGPGVNTEAFF.